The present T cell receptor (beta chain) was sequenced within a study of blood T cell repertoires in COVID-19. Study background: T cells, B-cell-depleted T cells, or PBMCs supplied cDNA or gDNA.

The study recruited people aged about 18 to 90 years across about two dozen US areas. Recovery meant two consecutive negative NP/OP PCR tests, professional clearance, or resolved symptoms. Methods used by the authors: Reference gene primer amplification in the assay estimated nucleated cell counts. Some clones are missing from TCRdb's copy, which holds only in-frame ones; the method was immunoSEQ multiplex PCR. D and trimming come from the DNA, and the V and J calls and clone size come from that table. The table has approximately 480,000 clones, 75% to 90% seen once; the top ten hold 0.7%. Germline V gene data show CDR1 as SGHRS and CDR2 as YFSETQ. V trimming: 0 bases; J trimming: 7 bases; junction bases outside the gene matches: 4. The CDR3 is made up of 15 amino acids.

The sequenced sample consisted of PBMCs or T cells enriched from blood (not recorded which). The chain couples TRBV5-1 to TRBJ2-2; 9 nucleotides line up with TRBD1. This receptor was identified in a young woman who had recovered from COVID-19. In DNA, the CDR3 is TGCGCCAGCAGCTTGGGGGACAGGGAGATCGGGGAGCTGTTTTTT. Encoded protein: CASSLGDREIGELFF.